This T cell receptor (beta chain) was profiled in a study of cytotoxic CD8 clonotypes in ibrutinib-treated CLL. General observations from the study: Sampling times, which were not matched between the groups, differed between sustained-remission patients and progressing patients.

TCRdb's table, derived via immunoSEQ multiplex PCR, lists solely in-frame clones and lacks some. The data contain about 140,000 clones, approximately 89% of them seen just once; the ten biggest clones take up about a tenth. Germline V gene data show CDR1 as SGHTA and CDR2 as FQGTGA. V was trimmed by 5 bases and J by 3 bases, leaving 14 bases between them. This CDR3 has 14 amino acids. With respect to this clone: Its specificity is unknown.

The chain couples TRBV7-3 to TRBJ2-7, with D tentatively TRBD2 (6 bases). The sequence came from a human donor with chronic lymphocytic leukemia. Sequenced here: PBMCs, sampled after 12 months of ibrutinib treatment. Here the CDR3 DNA reads TGTGCCAGCAGCCGCGGGACGCAAGGCTACGAGCAGTACTTC. Its translation is CASSRGTQGYEQYF.